This record looks at one T cell receptor beta chain sequence and its context. Germline V gene sequence: CDR1 KGHSH, CDR2 LQKENI. This CDR3 has 16 residues. J lost 0 bases, V lost 1 base, and 4 bases had no gene match. This record comes from a study of shared clonotypes between healthy human individuals. The protocol was immunoSEQ multiplex PCR, while the TCRdb copy is restricted to in-frame clones and leaves out a portion. The data contain about 1 million clones, approximately 70% of them seen just once; the ten biggest clones take up over 1.3%. The sample consisted of memory CD4+ T cells sorted from blood. Subset noted: CD45RA-negative fraction. The chain has TRBV18 and TRBJ1-1, with 8 bases that match TRBD1. The receptor's source is a man aged 18 to 30 in good health. The CDR3 DNA reads TGTGCCAGCTCACCACGACAGGGGCTCATGAACACTGAAGCTTTCTTT. Translation: CASSPRQGLMNTEAFF.